Shown below are 29 T cell receptor beta chains from a single sample sequenced in a study of blood T cells in healthy people across ages. PCR was performed a second time for about 7 to 12 cycles using a sample-barcoded 5' primer and a J-beta primer mix. TCRdb called the 5' RACE reads again in MiXCR, with one record for every CDR3 protein. Of fewer than 900,000 distinct CDR3 sequences listed, around 40% are singletons. Specimen: blood. Receptors originate from a woman between 55 and 75 years old in good health.

The rearrangement joins TRBV5-6 to TRBJ1-6; 9 bases align to TRBD1. J gave up 9 bases and V 4 bases, and 11 bases lay outside the gene matches. The CDR3 has 16 amino acids. Germline loops: CDR1 SGHDT, CDR2 YYEEEE. The DNA of the CDR3 is TGTGCCAGCAGCCCGATAAGGACAGGGGTGGGTTCACCCCTCCACTTT. Amino acids: CASSPIRTGVGSPLHF.

The sample holds a few counts of this clonotype. The chain carries TRBV2 and TRBJ2-5; a possible D gene is TRBD1 (5 bases). The V end lost 5 bases, the J end lost 3 bases, and 16 bases lay between the germline ends. This CDR3 region has 15 residues. Germline V CDR1 and CDR2: SNHLY, FYNNEI. The CDR3 DNA sequence: TGTGCCAGCAGTTCCCAGGGTCTCAACGAAGAGACCCAGTACTTC. It yields the protein CASSSQGLNEETQYF.

Concerning this clonotype itself: A much larger clone is a single base away; this may be a read error. The genes are TRBV29-1 and TRBJ2-6; TRBD2 might be the D (6 bases). This CDR3 contains 15 residues. Trimming shortened V by 4 bases and J by 4 bases, and 14 bases separated the two germline ends. Per the germline V gene, CDR1 is SQVTM and CDR2 is ANQGSEA. For the CDR3, the DNA is TGCAGCGTTGTCGGAGGGGCGACAGGGGCCAACGTCCTGACTTTC. It specifies CSVVGGATGANVLTF.

Only a few counts were recorded for this clonotype. The chain combines TRBV27 with TRBJ1-1, with D hard to call. Germline V gene data show CDR1 as MNHEY and CDR2 as SMNVEV (reference sequence). Trimming left V 7 bases short and J 3 bases short, with 18 bases between. There are 15 residues in the CDR3. Here the CDR3 reads CASIRRGSGDTEAFF. CDR3 sequence (DNA): TGTGCCAGCATCCGGAGAGGGAGTGGGGACACTGAAGCTTTCTTT.

This chain links TRBV20-1 with TRBJ2-4; TRBD1 matches at 7 bases. This CDR3 has 14 amino acids. The germline gives CDR1 DFQATT, CDR2 SNEGSKA (reference sequence). The V gene end was trimmed by 5 bases and the J gene end by 3 bases; junction bases not matched to a gene: 7. CDR3 coding DNA: TGCAGTGCTTACCCCCAGGGGGTCAAAAACATTCAGTACTTC. Translating it yields CSAYPQGVKNIQYF.

This clonotype came up many times. The chain uses TRBV20-1 and TRBJ2-1, with 9 bases aligning to TRBD2. The V gene end was trimmed by 6 bases and the J gene end by 8 bases; junction bases not matched to a gene: 5. CDR1 is DFQATT, CDR2 SNEGSKA, per germline (reference sequence). The CDR3 is 12 residues long. CDR3 bases: TGCAGTGCCCATAGCGGGGGTGATGAGCAGTTCTTC. Amino acid sequence: CSAHSGGDEQFF.

The V gene is TRBV6-6, the J gene TRBJ2-1; no firm D call. Trimming removed 2 bases at V and 0 bases at J, with 11 bases between. The CDR3 is made up of 16 amino acids. Per the germline V gene, CDR1 is MNHNY and CDR2 is SVGAGI (reference sequence). CDR3 in amino acids: CASSYLGRSSYNEQFF. DNA of the CDR3: TGTGCCAGCAGTTACCTCGGACGCAGCTCCTACAATGAGCAGTTCTTC.

This clonotype was observed a handful of times. The V gene is TRBV2, the J gene TRBJ2-5; D is undetermined. CDR3 length: 12 amino acids. Trimming removed 3 bases at V and 4 bases at J, with 6 bases between. Germline values: CDR1 SNHLY, CDR2 FYNNEI. The CDR3 coding sequence is TGTGCCAGCAGTGATTTGCGAGAGACCCAGTACTTC. The encoded protein is CASSDLRETQYF.

This clonotype was counted between two and nine times. This chain joins TRBV5-1 and TRBJ2-1, with 9 bases fitting TRBD1. Germline lookup yields CDR1 SGHRS and CDR2 YFSETQ. Germline trimming cut 3 bases from V and 5 bases from J; bases unmatched to any gene: 6. The CDR3 has 15 residues. CDR3: CASSWGTGINNEQFF. In nucleotides, the CDR3 is TGCGCCAGCAGCTGGGGGACAGGGATCAACAATGAGCAGTTCTTC. Full variable domain (remainder filled in from reference TRBV5-1 and TRBJ2-1): KAGVTQTPRYLIKTRGQQVTLSCSPISGHRSVSWYQQTPGQGLQFLFEYFSETQRNKGNFPGRFSGRQFSNSRSEMNVSTLELGDSALYLCASSWGTGINNEQFFGPGTRLTVL.

This clonotype was recorded a few times. J is TRBJ2-1 and V is TRBV10-3, with D perhaps matching TRBD1 or TRBD2 (5 bases each). Between the trimmed V and J ends, which lost 6 bases and 9 bases, there was a span of 12 bases. Germline CDR1 ENHRY, CDR2 SYGVKD. The CDR3 is 12 residues long. CDR3 bases: TGTGCCATCAGCCCTGGGGCGGGTGAGCAGTTCTTC. This sequence encodes CAISPGAGEQFF.

The sample holds one count of this clonotype. V is TRBV24-1 and J is TRBJ2-1; TRBD2 agrees at 8 bases. CDR1 and CDR2 (germline): KGHDR, SFDVKD. V trimming: 7 bases; J trimming: 7 bases; junction bases outside the gene matches: 5. This CDR3 has 13 amino acids. In DNA, the CDR3 is TGTGCCACCAGAAGCGGGAGTGGAAATGAGCAGTTCTTC. Translating it yields CATRSGSGNEQFF.

This clonotype was seen only a few times. The chain employs TRBV7-9 and TRBJ2-5, with D uncertain. The J call may not be correct, given that the DNA end is closer to TRBJ2-7. Germline V lookup: CDR1 SEHNR, CDR2 FQNEAQ (reference sequence). The CDR3 sequence is 12 residues long. CDR3 loop: CASSHLGGEQYF. The CDR3 region has the DNA TGTGCCAGCAGCCACCTGGGCGGCGAGCAGTACTTC.

This clonotype has at least ten counts. The chain recombines TRBV29-1 with TRBJ2-7; TRBD2 matches 14 bases. The ends lost 6 bases at V and 0 bases at J; junction bases unmatched: 16. Germline V gives CDR1 SQVTM, CDR2 ANQGSEA. The CDR3 extends over 19 amino acids. CDR3 coding DNA: TGCAGCGTCCAACTCGTCCCGGGACTAGCGGGGGCCAGCTCCTACGAGCAGTACTTC. Translating it yields CSVQLVPGLAGASSYEQYF.

This clonotype was observed a few times. DNA of the CDR3: TGTGCCAGCAGTTTAGGGCAGGGGGGTAGTTCTTACGAGCAGTACTTC. Translating it yields CASSLGQGGSSYEQYF. The rearrangement joins TRBV12-3 or TRBV12-4 to TRBJ2-7; TRBD1 might be the D (7 bases). The CDR3 spans 16 residues. Trimming stripped 1 base from V and 4 bases from J, with 17 bases between.

This chain links TRBV5-1 with TRBJ2-7; 7 nucleotides match TRBD1. The V gene's germline CDR1 is SGHRS and CDR2 YFSETQ. The CDR3 loop spans 16 amino acids. Trimming removed 0 bases from V and 6 bases from J; junction bases left unmatched: 12. The DNA for the CDR3 is TGCGCCAGCAGCTTGGTCCGGGACAGCCTCGGAGGCGAGCAGTACTTC. Protein product: CASSLVRDSLGGEQYF.

The chain combines TRBV11-2 with TRBJ2-7, with D perhaps TRBD1 or TRBD2 (5 bases each). Deletions cut 6 bases from V and 0 bases from J, with 21 bases between. CDR3 length: 17 residues. Looked up from germline, CDR1 is SGHAT and CDR2 is FQNNGV. The chain's CDR3 is CASSQIPGRRSSYEQYF. The DNA for the CDR3 is TGTGCCAGCAGTCAGATCCCGGGACGGAGGAGCTCCTACGAGCAGTACTTC.

This clonotype was detected ten times or more. The rearrangement uses TRBV7-9 and TRBJ2-1; TRBD2 agrees at 9 bases. This CDR3 has 15 amino acids. Germline lookup yields CDR1 SEHNR and CDR2 FQNEAQ (reference sequence). After removal of 8 bases from V and 9 bases from J, the junction contained 14 bases not matched to a gene. CDR3 amino acids: CASLWSFGTSSEQFF. In nucleotides, the CDR3 is TGTGCCAGCCTATGGTCGTTTGGGACTAGCAGTGAGCAGTTCTTC.

The genes are TRBV5-1 and TRBJ1-2; possibly TRBD1 for D (6 bases). Germline V gives CDR1 SGHRS, CDR2 YFSETQ. Between the trimmed V and J ends, which lost 3 bases and 0 bases, there was a span of 12 bases. The CDR3 contains 15 residues. The CDR3 is CASSSRDNSNYGYTF. The CDR3 region has the DNA TGCGCCAGCAGCTCCCGGGACAACTCTAACTATGGCTACACCTTC.

This clonotype was seen a handful of times. The chain uses TRBV13 and TRBJ2-3, with 11 bases that match TRBD2. The CDR3 is 16 residues long. The V and J ends lost 5 bases and 10 bases, in that order; junction bases with no gene match: 14. Per the germline V gene, CDR1 is PRHDT and CDR2 is FYEKMQ (reference sequence). The CDR3 region has the DNA TGTGCCAGCAGCCAAAAGAGTACTAGCGGGGGCGAGGCGCAGTATTTT. Translated: CASSQKSTSGGEAQYF.

In its sample, this clonotype was seen a few times. V usage is TRBV4-2 and J usage is TRBJ2-5; D call uncertain. The CDR3 has 13 residues. Germline V gene data show CDR1 as LGHNA and CDR2 as YNFKEQ. The V and J ends lost 2 bases and 1 base respectively, with 5 bases between them. CDR3 bases: TGTGCCAGCAGCCAATCGTTCCAAGAGACCCAGTACTTC. Translated, it gives CASSQSFQETQYF.

The rearrangement uses TRBV28 and TRBJ2-5; D may correspond to TRBD1 or TRBD2 (5 bases each). The germline gives CDR1 MDHEN, CDR2 SYDVKM. The CDR3 length is 13 residues. V was pared by 6 bases and J by 3 bases, with 11 bases between. CDR3 region: CASRAGTKETQYF. The CDR3 nucleotides are TGTGCCAGCAGGGCAGGGACGAAAGAGACCCAGTACTTC.

The chain combines TRBV7-8 with TRBJ2-3; 8 bases are a match to TRBD2. Trimming cost V 1 base and J 3 bases; bases outside gene matches: 9. The CDR3 loop spans 17 amino acids. Germline values: CDR1 SGHVS, CDR2 FQNEAQ. The CDR3 coding sequence is TGTGCCAGCAGCTTAGTTGGTAGCGGGGCCTTGACAGATACGCAGTATTTT. As protein: CASSLVGSGALTDTQYF. The full variable domain, its missing parts supplied by reference TRBV7-8 and TRBJ2-3, is GAGVSQSPRYKVAKRGQDVALRCDPISGHVSLFWYQQALGQGPEFLTYFQNEAQLDKSGLPSDRFFAERPEGSVSTLKIQRTQQEDSAVYLCASSLVGSGALTDTQYFGPGTRLTVL.

This clonotype was observed a handful of times. V gene TRBV29-1 combines with J gene TRBJ1-1; no firm D call. This CDR3 is 14 amino acids long. CDR1 SQVTM and CDR2 ANQGSEA come from the germline V gene. V was pared by 4 bases and J by 1 base, with 13 bases between. Written as DNA, the CDR3 is TGCAGCGTTGCGCTTGGAACGGCGAACACTGAAGCTTTCTTT. It translates to CSVALGTANTEAFF.

This clonotype was seen just once. V gene TRBV12-3 or TRBV12-4 combines with J gene TRBJ2-7; the D gene could be TRBD1 or TRBD2 (5 bases each). This CDR3 has 15 residues. V lost 6 bases to trimming and J lost 2 bases, with 17 bases between them. The CDR3 DNA is TGTGCCAGCAGACTTAAAGGGACCCCTACCTACGAGCAGTACTTC. It specifies CASRLKGTPTYEQYF.

Only a few counts were recorded for this clonotype. The chain links TRBV7-9 to TRBJ1-2, with D maybe TRBD1 (5 bases). There are 14 residues in the CDR3. Germline assignment: CDR1 SEHNR and CDR2 FQNEAQ (reference sequence). V lost 1 base and J 6 bases, leaving 12 bases between the germline ends. As DNA, the CDR3 is TGTGCCAGCAGCTTAGAGGGCAGGGCCCATGGCTACACCTTC. This codes for CASSLEGRAHGYTF.

A few counts support this clonotype. The chain combines TRBV9 with TRBJ2-7; D might be TRBD1 (6 bases). V lost 1 base to trimming and J lost 7 bases, with 12 bases between them. The germline gives CDR1 SGDLS, CDR2 YYNGEE. CDR3 length: 13 residues. This CDR3 reads CASSVTGSEEQYF. The CDR3 DNA reads as TGTGCCAGCAGCGTAACAGGGTCTGAGGAGCAGTACTTC.

In DNA, the CDR3 is TGCAGCGCACAGGGTACTGGAAACACCATATATTTT. It is translated as CSAQGTGNTIYF. The V call is TRBV29-1, the J call TRBJ1-3; tentatively, D is TRBD1 (6 bases). Trimming stripped 7 bases from V and 2 bases from J, with 9 bases between. CDR1 SQVTM and CDR2 ANQGSEA come from the germline V gene. The length of the CDR3 is 12 residues.

This clonotype was seen a few times. The gene calls are TRBV10-3 and TRBJ1-4; no reliable D call. CDR3 length: 15 amino acids. Trimming pared 1 base from V and 7 bases from J, leaving 13 bases between. Germline CDR1 reads ENHRY; CDR2 reads SYGVKD. DNA of the CDR3: TGTGCCATCAGTGAGTTGGGAGGAATGAGTGAAAAACTGTTTTTT. Translated, it gives CAISELGGMSEKLFF.

To note about this clonotype: The junction does not match germline at one end; this may be a read error. The chain has TRBV25-1 and TRBJ1-2; D is undetermined. CDR3 size: 12 residues. CDR1 is MGHDK, CDR2 SYGVNS, per germline. The CDR3 loop is CASRESGRGYTF. CDR3 bases: TGTGCCAGCAGGGAATCCGGGCGGGGCTACACCTTC.